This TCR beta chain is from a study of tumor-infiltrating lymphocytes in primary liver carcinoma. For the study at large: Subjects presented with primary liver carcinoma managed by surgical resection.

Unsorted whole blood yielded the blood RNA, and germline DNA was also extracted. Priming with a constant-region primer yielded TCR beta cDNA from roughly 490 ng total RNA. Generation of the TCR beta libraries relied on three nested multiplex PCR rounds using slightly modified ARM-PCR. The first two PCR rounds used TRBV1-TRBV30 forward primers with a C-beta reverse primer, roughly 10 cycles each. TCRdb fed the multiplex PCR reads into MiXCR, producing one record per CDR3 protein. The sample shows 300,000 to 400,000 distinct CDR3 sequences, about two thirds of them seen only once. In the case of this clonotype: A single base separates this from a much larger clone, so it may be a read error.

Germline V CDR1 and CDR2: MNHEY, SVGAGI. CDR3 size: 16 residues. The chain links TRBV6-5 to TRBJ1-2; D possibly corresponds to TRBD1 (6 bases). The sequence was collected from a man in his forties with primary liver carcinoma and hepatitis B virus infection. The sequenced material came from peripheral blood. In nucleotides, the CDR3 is TGTACCAGCAGTTTATGGGCACAGGGCTCTAACTATGGCTACACCTTC. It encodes CTSSLWAQGSNYGYTF.